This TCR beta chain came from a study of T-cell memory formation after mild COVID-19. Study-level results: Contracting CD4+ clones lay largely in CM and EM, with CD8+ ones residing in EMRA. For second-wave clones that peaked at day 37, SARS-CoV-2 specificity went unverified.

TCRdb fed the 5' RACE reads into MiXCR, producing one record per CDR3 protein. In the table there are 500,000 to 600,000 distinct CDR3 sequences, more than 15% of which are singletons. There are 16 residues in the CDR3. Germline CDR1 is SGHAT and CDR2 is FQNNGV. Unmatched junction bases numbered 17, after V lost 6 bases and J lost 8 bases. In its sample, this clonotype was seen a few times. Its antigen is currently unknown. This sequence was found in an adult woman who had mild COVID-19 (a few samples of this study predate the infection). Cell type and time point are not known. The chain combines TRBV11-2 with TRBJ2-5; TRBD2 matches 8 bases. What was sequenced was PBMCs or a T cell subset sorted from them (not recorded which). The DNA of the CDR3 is TGTGCCAGCAGTCACTTATACGGGACTAGTGATGTCACCCAGTACTTC. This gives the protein CASSHLYGTSDVTQYF.